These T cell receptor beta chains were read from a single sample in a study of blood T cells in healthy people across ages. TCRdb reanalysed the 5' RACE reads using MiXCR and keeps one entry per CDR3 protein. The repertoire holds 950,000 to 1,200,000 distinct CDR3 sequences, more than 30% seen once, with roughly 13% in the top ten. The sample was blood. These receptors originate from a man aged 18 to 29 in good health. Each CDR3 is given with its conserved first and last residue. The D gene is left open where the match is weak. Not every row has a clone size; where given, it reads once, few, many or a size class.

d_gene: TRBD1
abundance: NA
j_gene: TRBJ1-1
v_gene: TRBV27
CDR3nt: TGTGCCAGCAGTTTATCGAATCACAGGGGGTCAAACACTGAAGCTTTCTTT
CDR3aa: CASSLSNHRGSNTEAFF

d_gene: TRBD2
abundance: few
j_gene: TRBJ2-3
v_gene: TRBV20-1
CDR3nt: TGCAGTGCTAGGGGGACTAGCGGGTTCACAGATACGCAGTATTTT
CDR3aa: CSARGTSGFTDTQYF

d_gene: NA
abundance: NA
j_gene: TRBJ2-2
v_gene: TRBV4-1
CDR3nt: TGCGCCAGCAGCCAAGATCCCGGCTCCCCGCAACGACGCACCGGGGAGCTGTTTTTT
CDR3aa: CASSQDPGSPQRRTGELFF

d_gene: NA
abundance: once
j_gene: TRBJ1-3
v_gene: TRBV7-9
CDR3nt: TGTGCCAGCCCTGGTGACAGGAGCTCTGGAAACACCATATATTTT
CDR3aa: CASPGDRSSGNTIYF

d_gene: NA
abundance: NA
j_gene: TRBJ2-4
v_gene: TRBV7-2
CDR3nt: TGTGCCAGCAGCTTAACGGCCCAAAAAAACATTCAGTACTTC
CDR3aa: CASSLTAQKNIQYF

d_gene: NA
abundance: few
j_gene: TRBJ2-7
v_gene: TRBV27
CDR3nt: TGTGCCAGCAGTCCTAAGGGGCAGGGCATCTCCTACGAGCAGTACTTC
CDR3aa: CASSPKGQGISYEQYF

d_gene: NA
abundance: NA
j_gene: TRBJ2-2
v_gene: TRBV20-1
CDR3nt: TGCAGTGCTAGATATGGGGGGAACACCGGGGAGCTGTTTTTT
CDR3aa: CSARYGGNTGELFF

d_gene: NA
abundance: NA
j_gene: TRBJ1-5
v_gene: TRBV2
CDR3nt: TGTGCCAGCACATCCGGTTGGCAGCCCCAGCATTTT
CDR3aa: CASTSGWQPQHF

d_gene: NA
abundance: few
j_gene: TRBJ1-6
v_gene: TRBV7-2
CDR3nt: TGTGCCAGCAGCACACAAACAGGGATTGATTCACCCCTCCACTTT
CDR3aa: CASSTQTGIDSPLHF

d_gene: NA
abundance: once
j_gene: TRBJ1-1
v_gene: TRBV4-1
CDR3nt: TGCGCCAGCAGCCAAGTCCTTCGACTAGACGGGATATGGAACCCTGAAGCTTTCTTT
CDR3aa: CASSQVLRLDGIWNPEAFF

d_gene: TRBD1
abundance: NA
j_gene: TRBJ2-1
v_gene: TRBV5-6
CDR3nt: TGTGCCAGCAGCTTATACAGACAGGGGGTATCCTACAATGAGCAGTTCTTC
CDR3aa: CASSLYRQGVSYNEQFF

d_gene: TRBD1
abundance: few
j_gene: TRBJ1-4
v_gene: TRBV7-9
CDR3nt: TGTGCCAGCAGCCCACAGGGGAAGAGTGAAAAACTGTTTTTT
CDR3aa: CASSPQGKSEKLFF

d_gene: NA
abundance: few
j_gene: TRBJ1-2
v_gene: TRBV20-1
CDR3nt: TGCAGTGCTAGAAAAAAGACGGTGCAATATGGCTACACCTTC
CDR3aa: CSARKKTVQYGYTF

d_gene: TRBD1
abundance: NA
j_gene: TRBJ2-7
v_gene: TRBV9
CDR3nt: TGTGCCAGCAGCGAGGGGACAGCCGTCACGACTTACGAGCAGTACTTC
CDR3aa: CASSEGTAVTTYEQYF

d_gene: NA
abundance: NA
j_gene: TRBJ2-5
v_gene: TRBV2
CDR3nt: TGTGCCAGCAGTGATCTTGATGGCAAGCAGTACTTC
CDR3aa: CASSDLDGKQYF

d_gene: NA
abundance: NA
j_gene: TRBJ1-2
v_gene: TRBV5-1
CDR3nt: TGCGCCAGCAGCTCTGCGGACGGGCTTTATGGCTACACCTTC
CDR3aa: CASSSADGLYGYTF

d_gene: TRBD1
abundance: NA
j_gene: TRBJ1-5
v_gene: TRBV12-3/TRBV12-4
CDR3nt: TGTGCCAGCACTCAAGGACAGGGGCGCAATCAGCCCCAGCATTTT
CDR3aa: CASTQGQGRNQPQHF

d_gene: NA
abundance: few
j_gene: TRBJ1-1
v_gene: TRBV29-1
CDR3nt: TGCAGCGCTATGGGAACTGAAGCTTTCTTT
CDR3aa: CSAMGTEAFF

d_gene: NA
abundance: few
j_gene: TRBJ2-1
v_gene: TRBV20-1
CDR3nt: TGCAGTGCTAGGTCGGACATATGGGCCAATGAGCAGTTCTTC
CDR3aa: CSARSDIWANEQFF

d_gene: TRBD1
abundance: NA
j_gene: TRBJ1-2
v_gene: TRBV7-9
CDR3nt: TGTGCCAGCAGCTTAGCGGGACAGATCTCAAATGGCTACACCTTC
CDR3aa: CASSLAGQISNGYTF

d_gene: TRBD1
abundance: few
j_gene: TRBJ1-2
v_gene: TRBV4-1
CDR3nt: TGCGCCAGCAGCCTGGGGACAGGACCCACTTATGGCTACACCTTC
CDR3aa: CASSLGTGPTYGYTF

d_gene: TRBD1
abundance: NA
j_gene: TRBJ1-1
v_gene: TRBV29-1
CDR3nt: TGCAGCGTTGTCCACTCTAAACCGGGACAGGGCCGGATCACTGAAGCTTTCTTT
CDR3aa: CSVVHSKPGQGRITEAFF

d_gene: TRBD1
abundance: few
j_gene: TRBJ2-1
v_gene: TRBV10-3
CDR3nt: TGTGCCATCAGTGACCAGGGGGATGAGCAGTTCTTC
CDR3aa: CAISDQGDEQFF

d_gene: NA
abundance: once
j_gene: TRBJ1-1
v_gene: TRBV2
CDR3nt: TGTGCCAGCAGTATATACAGGGTGAGCACTGAAGCTTTCTTT
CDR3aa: CASSIYRVSTEAFF

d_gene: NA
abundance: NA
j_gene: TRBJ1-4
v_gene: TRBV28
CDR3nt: TGTGCCAGCAGTTTCCGGACAGTCCTAAATGAAAAACTGTTTTTT
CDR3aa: CASSFRTVLNEKLFF

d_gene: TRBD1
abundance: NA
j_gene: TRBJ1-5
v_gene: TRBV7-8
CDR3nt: TGTGCCAGCAGCATACGCTTCGGACAGGCTCATCAGCCCCAGCATTTT
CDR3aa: CASSIRFGQAHQPQHF

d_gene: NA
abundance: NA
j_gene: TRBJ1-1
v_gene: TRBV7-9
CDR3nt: TGTGCCAGCTCCAAAGGCGTCAAACTCACTGAAGCTTTCTTT
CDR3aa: CASSKGVKLTEAFF

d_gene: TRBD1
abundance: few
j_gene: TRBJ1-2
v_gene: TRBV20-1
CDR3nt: TGCAGTGCCGTGGGACAGGGCTATGGCTACACCTTC
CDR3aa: CSAVGQGYGYTF

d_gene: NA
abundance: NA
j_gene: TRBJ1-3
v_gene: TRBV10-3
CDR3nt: TGTGCCATCAGTGACCCCGGCTGGGAGTCCCCTGGAAACACCATATATTTT
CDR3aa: CAISDPGWESPGNTIYF

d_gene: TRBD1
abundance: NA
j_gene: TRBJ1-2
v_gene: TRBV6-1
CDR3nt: TGTGCCGGTCGGACAGGGCAGAGCTATGGCTACACCTTC
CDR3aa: CAGRTGQSYGYTF

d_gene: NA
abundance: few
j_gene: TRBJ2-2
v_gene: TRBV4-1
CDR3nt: TGCGCCAGCAGCCACGCACGTACCGGGGAGCTGTTTTTT
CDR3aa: CASSHARTGELFF

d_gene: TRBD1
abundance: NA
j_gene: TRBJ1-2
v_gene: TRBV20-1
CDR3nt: TGCAGTGCTAGCCCCTTAACAGGGGGCGGGTTAGGTGGCTACACCTTC
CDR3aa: CSASPLTGGGLGGYTF

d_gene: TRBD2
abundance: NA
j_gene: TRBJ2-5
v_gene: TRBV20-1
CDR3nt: TGCAGTGCGCCTTCGGCGGGGGGCGTTAGGAATGAGCGGTACTTC
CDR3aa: CSAPSAGGVRNERYF